This TCR beta chain appears in the sequencing data of a study of Tregs in tolerant kidney transplant recipients. Regarding this clone: The read halts 3 residues ahead of the CDR3 end, with the missing end drawn from the germline J gene.

CDR1 and CDR2 from the germline V gene are SGHNT and YYREEE (reference sequence). The CDR3 runs 15 residues. V was clipped by 0 bases and J by 2 bases, with 10 bases between them. Only in-frame clones appear in the TCRdb table, and some are missing; sequencing was by immunoSEQ multiplex PCR. This sample's table has roughly 50,000 clones. The J gene is TRBJ2-3, the V gene TRBV5-4; possibly TRBD1 for D (5 bases). The sample was CD4+ T cells from blood, taken before the transplant. The clonotype comes from a human donor who received a combined kidney and bone marrow transplant. CDR3 DNA, as far as it was read: TGTGCCAGCAGCTTGGTTCAGGGTCCCACAGATACG. It specifies CASSLVQGPTDT. From start to end, the CDR3 is CASSLVQGPTDTQYF.